These 20 T cell receptor beta chains were all obtained from the same sample, sequenced in a study of cytomegalovirus exposure and HLA in healthy donors. 60 Vbeta and 13 Jbeta primers were used in PCR. Here immunoSEQ multiplex PCR was the method, and the copy in TCRdb shows in-frame clones only, minus some. This table has about 90,000 clones, approximately 84% appearing once. The sequencing sample was made of PBMCs. The receptor source for this set is a man aged 18 to 29 in good health and CMV-seronegative.

This chain links TRBV7-9 with TRBJ2-7; D not certain. Germline V gene lookup returns CDR1 SEHNR and CDR2 FQNEAQ (reference sequence). Trimming left V 4 bases short and J 3 bases short, with 16 bases between. This CDR3 region has 15 residues. In DNA form, the CDR3 reads TGTGCCAGCAGCTCATCTGCGCGTGCGGTCTACGAGCAGTACTTC. It translates to CASSSSARAVYEQYF. The full variable domain, completed using reference TRBV7-9 and TRBJ2-7, is DTGVSQNPRHKITKRGQNVTFRCDPISEHNRLYWYRQTLGQGPEFLTYFQNEAQLEKSRLLSDRFSAERPKGSFSTLEIQRTEQGDSAMYLCASSSSARAVYEQYFGPGTRLTVT.

This clone was detected only a few times. The chain has TRBV6-5 and TRBJ2-1, with 7 bases that match TRBD2. V lost 2 bases, J lost 13 bases, and 14 bases stayed unmatched. Looked up from germline, CDR1 is MNHEY and CDR2 is SVGAGI. The CDR3 totals 15 residues. The chain's CDR3 is CASSYTILGGTPQFF. The CDR3 nucleotides are TGTGCCAGCAGTTACACCATCCTCGGGGGGACTCCACAGTTCTTC.

V and J are TRBV10-3 and TRBJ1-1; D unresolved. From germline, CDR1 is ENHRY and CDR2 SYGVKD. This CDR3 has 13 amino acids. V shed 10 bases and J shed 1 base, with 13 bases lying between them. CDR3 nucleotide sequence: TGTGCCAACGGAGAGGTCGGGAACACTGAAGCTTTCTTT. Its protein is CANGEVGNTEAFF.

V gene TRBV25-1 combines with J gene TRBJ2-7, with 10 bases lining up with TRBD1. V was pared by 2 bases and J by 7 bases, with 11 bases of the junction left unmatched. CDR1 MGHDK and CDR2 SYGVNS come from the germline V gene. This CDR3 is 16 amino acids long. For the CDR3, the DNA is TGTGCCAGCAGTGAACAATTGCGGGACAGGGGTTTGGAGCAGTACTTC. It is translated as CASSEQLRDRGLEQYF.

The rearrangement joins TRBV28 to TRBJ2-7; TRBD2 matches at 9 bases. The CDR3 contains 15 residues. V shed 2 bases and J 6 bases; nucleotides not matched to a gene: 8. Germline V gene sequence: CDR1 MDHEN, CDR2 SYDVKM. The CDR3 bases are TGTGCCAGCAGTTTAATCCCTAGCGGGAAAGGCGAGCAGTACTTC. Protein product: CASSLIPSGKGEQYF.

This clone was detected once. V and J are TRBV27 and TRBJ1-4; TRBD1 matches 11 bases. CDR1 and CDR2 from the germline V gene are MNHEY and SMNVEV (reference sequence). The CDR3 spans 15 residues. With V trimmed by 2 bases and J by 8 bases, 4 bases remained unmatched. DNA of the CDR3: TGTGCCAGCAGTTTAGAGGGGACAGGGGGAGAAAAACTGTTTTTT. This gives the protein CASSLEGTGGEKLFF.

This clone was recorded a few times. J is TRBJ1-1 and V is TRBV5-1; 8 nucleotides align to TRBD1. Germline V gene lookup returns CDR1 SGHRS and CDR2 YFSETQ. The V and J ends lost 3 bases and 3 bases, in that order; junction bases with no gene match: 4. The CDR3 spans 14 residues. CDR3 residues: CASSWGTGDTEAFF. CDR3 nucleotide sequence: TGCGCCAGCAGCTGGGGGACAGGTGACACTGAAGCTTTCTTT.

The rearrangement joins TRBV10-1 to TRBJ2-7; 8 bases are shared with TRBD2. The CDR3 spans 14 residues. The V gene's germline CDR1 is WNHNN and CDR2 SYGVQD (reference sequence). J gave up 1 base and V 5 bases, and 4 bases lay outside the gene matches. The CDR3 spells CASSTSGSSYEQYF. For the CDR3, the DNA is TGCGCCAGCAGTACCAGCGGGAGTTCCTACGAGCAGTACTTC.

The chain combines TRBV30 with TRBJ2-3; D perhaps matches TRBD2 (6 bases). This CDR3 spans 13 amino acids. Trimming stripped 0 bases from V and 6 bases from J, with 10 bases between. CDR1 GTSNPN and CDR2 SVGIG come from the germline V gene (reference sequence). DNA for the CDR3: TGTGCCTGGAGTGTAGCGGACTACGATACGCAGTATTTT. Translating gives CAWSVADYDTQYF.

On this clone itself: One end of the junction varies from germline; a read error may be responsible. The chain combines TRBV30 with TRBJ2-7; no clear D. The CDR3 extends over 11 amino acids. Germline V gene data show CDR1 as GTSNPN and CDR2 as SVGIG (reference sequence). CDR3 DNA sequence: TGTGCCTGGAGTGTACGGTACGGGCAGTACTTC. Translated, it gives CAWSVRYGQYF.

This clone was picked up a small number of times. CDR3 loop: CASSQVPGQGRSSYNSPLHF. DNA of the CDR3: TGCGCCAGCAGCCAAGTACCGGGACAGGGACGATCCTCCTATAATTCACCCCTCCACTTT. The chain combines TRBV4-1 with TRBJ1-6, with TRBD1 matching 9 bases. Trimming at V came to 1 base and at J to 0 bases, leaving 10 bases not matched to a gene. The CDR3 sequence is 20 residues long. Looked up from germline, CDR1 is MGHRA and CDR2 is YSYEKL.

The chain links TRBV28 to TRBJ1-1; D call uncertain. The CDR3 loop spans 12 amino acids. Germline V gives CDR1 MDHEN, CDR2 SYDVKM. Trimming pared 6 bases from V and 1 base from J, leaving 6 bases between. CDR3 loop: CASSHRNTEAFF. The CDR3, as DNA: TGTGCCAGCAGCCACAGGAACACTGAAGCTTTCTTT.

A few counts support this clone. This CDR3 reads CASSRAGTGITYEQYF. The CDR3 coding sequence is TGTGCCAGCAGCCGTGCCGGGACAGGGATTACCTACGAGCAGTACTTC. This chain links TRBV7-9 with TRBJ2-7; the match to TRBD1 covers 9 bases. The germline V gene has CDR1 SEHNR and CDR2 FQNEAQ (reference sequence). J gave up 2 bases and V 5 bases, and 10 bases lay outside the gene matches. The CDR3 totals 16 residues. The complete variable domain, with remaining parts taken from reference TRBV7-9 and TRBJ2-7, reads DTGVSQNPRHKITKRGQNVTFRCDPISEHNRLYWYRQTLGQGPEFLTYFQNEAQLEKSRLLSDRFSAERPKGSFSTLEIQRTEQGDSAMYLCASSRAGTGITYEQYFGPGTRLTVT.

This clone has only one observation. V gene TRBV7-2 combines with J gene TRBJ2-5; 8 bases fit TRBD2. Germline V CDR1 and CDR2: SGHTA, FQGNSA. The J segment lost 3 bases and the V segment lost 5 bases, leaving 5 bases of the junction unmatched. The CDR3 covers 14 residues. This CDR3 reads CASSRAAGEETQYF. CDR3 nucleotide sequence: TGTGCCAGCAGCAGAGCAGCGGGAGAAGAGACCCAGTACTTC.

The CDR3 loop is CASSQSIRSSYEQYF. The CDR3, as DNA: TGCGCCAGCAGCCAAAGCATCCGGAGCTCCTACGAGCAGTACTTC. This sequence joins TRBV4-1 and TRBJ2-7; D uncertain. CDR1 MGHRA and CDR2 YSYEKL come from the germline V gene. The CDR3 is 15 amino acids. V lost 2 bases and J lost 0, with 11 bases in between.

The chain has TRBV19 and TRBJ1-1; no firm D call. The V end lost 0 bases, the J end lost 0 bases, and 5 bases lay between the germline ends. CDR1 LNHDA and CDR2 SQIVND come from the germline V gene (reference sequence). The CDR3 contains 14 residues. CDR3 bases: TGTGCCAGTAGTATAGAAGAGATGAACACTGAAGCTTTCTTT. Its translation is CASSIEEMNTEAFF.

The chain is built from TRBV6-5 and TRBJ2-1; D unresolved. CDR3 size: 15 residues. Per germline, CDR1 MNHEY and CDR2 SVGAGI. V lost 0 bases to trimming and J lost 2 bases, with 8 bases between them. CDR3 DNA: TGTGCCAGCAGTTACTCCCCGGTCCCCTACAATGAGCAGTTCTTC. Protein: CASSYSPVPYNEQFF.

V gene TRBV19 combines with J gene TRBJ2-1, with D tentatively TRBD2 (5 bases). V was cut by 3 bases and J by 1 base, with 16 bases left in between. Germline loops: CDR1 LNHDA, CDR2 SQIVND (reference sequence). The CDR3 consists of 17 residues. The CDR3 here is CASSIFLAGASYNEQFF. Written as DNA, the CDR3 is TGTGCCAGTAGTATTTTTCTTGCGGGCGCATCCTACAATGAGCAGTTCTTC.

The chain recombines TRBV5-1 with TRBJ2-3, with D perhaps TRBD1 (6 bases). Trimming cost V 7 bases and J 0 bases, with 12 bases left between them. The CDR3 has 14 residues. CDR1 is SGHRS and CDR2 is YFSETQ in the germline V gene. CDR3 residues: CASGDITSTDTQYF. The CDR3 DNA reads as TGCGCCAGCGGGGACATTACTAGCACAGATACGCAGTATTTT.

The chain carries TRBV7-2 and TRBJ2-5; no reliable D call. CDR1 and CDR2 (germline): SGHTA, FQGNSA. V lost 2 bases, J lost 1 base, and 5 bases lay in between. This CDR3 region has 13 residues. This CDR3 is CASSLTPQETQYF. In DNA form, the CDR3 reads TGTGCCAGCAGCTTAACTCCCCAAGAGACCCAGTACTTC.